Each of the 5 T cell receptor beta chains below was sequenced from the same sample in a study of identical twins. TCRdb called the 5' RACE reads again in MiXCR, with one record for every CDR3 protein. The table lists about 480,000 distinct CDR3 sequences, 13% to 15% of them singletons, with around 0.52% in the top ten. The data were also submitted as part of a second study, on yellow fever vaccine responses in identical twins.

Sample: CD4+ T cells sorted from blood. The receptor set was obtained from a woman younger than 35 in good health.

In this sample, this clonotype turned up a few times. This rearrangement joins TRBV19 to TRBJ2-2, with TRBD1 as a possible D gene (7 bases). V lost 7 bases to trimming and J lost 7 bases, with 16 bases between them. Germline CDR1 reads LNHDA; CDR2 reads SQIVND (reference sequence). This CDR3 is built from 14 residues. The CDR3, as DNA: TGTGCCAGTACCGGCACTCAGGGGGGCGGGGAGCTGTTTTTT. Its protein is CASTGTQGGGELFF. Together with reference TRBV19 and TRBJ2-2, the CDR3 gives the full variable domain: DGGITQSPKYLFRKEGQNVTLSCEQNLNHDAMYWYRQDPGQGLRLIYYSQIVNDFQKGDIAEGYSVSREKKESFPLTVTSAQKNPTAFYLCASTGTQGGGELFFGEGSRLTVL.

CDR3 sequence: CSGAQRGGGETQYF. The CDR3, as DNA: TGCAGCGGCGCGCAGCGGGGGGGAGGAGAGACCCAGTACTTC. J is TRBJ2-5 and V is TRBV29-1, with TRBD2 identical over 10 bases. The V gene's germline CDR1 is SQVTM and CDR2 ANQGSEA. The CDR3 runs 14 residues. The V and J ends lost 7 bases and 4 bases, in that order; junction bases with no gene match: 9.

There are a few counts of this clonotype. The rearrangement joins TRBV20-1 to TRBJ2-2; tentatively, D is TRBD2 (6 bases). The germline V gene encodes CDR1 DFQATT and CDR2 SNEGSKA (reference sequence). The CDR3 totals 16 residues. Trimming pared 6 bases from V and 1 base from J, leaving 18 bases between. CDR3 residues: CSASSGLNKNTGELFF. CDR3 nucleotides: TGCAGTGCAAGTAGCGGCCTGAACAAGAACACCGGGGAGCTGTTTTTT.

The V gene is TRBV3-1, the J gene TRBJ2-5; D may be TRBD1 or TRBD2 (5 bases each). Trimming took 6 bases from V and 9 from J, leaving 17 bases between them. Germline values: CDR1 LGHDT, CDR2 YNNKEL (reference sequence). This CDR3 region has 13 residues. CDR3 in DNA: TGTGCCAGCAGACCCGGGGCGGCAGTTGCCCAGTACTTC. This translates into CASRPGAAVAQYF.

V is TRBV11-2 and J is TRBJ1-1; unclear D gene. V was pared by 6 bases and J by 4 bases, with 9 bases between. This CDR3 region has 12 residues. Per the germline V gene, CDR1 is SGHAT and CDR2 is FQNNGV. This chain's CDR3 is CASSQRVTEAFF. The CDR3 bases are TGTGCCAGCAGTCAAAGAGTCACTGAAGCTTTCTTT.